This T cell receptor beta chain was identified in a study of blood T cell repertoires in COVID-19. Across the study: COVID-19 samples from acute and convalescent phases originated in the United States, Italy and Spain. PBMCs, B-cell-depleted T cells, or T cells provided the cDNA or gDNA that made up the material.

CDR3 length: 15 amino acids. V lost 6 bases, J lost 2 bases, and 5 bases stayed unmatched. Germline loops: CDR1 KGHSH, CDR2 LQKENI. Methods used by the authors: Researchers report that nucleated cell counts were estimated from reference gene primer amplification. Profiling relied on immunoSEQ multiplex PCR, and the TCRdb table lists in-frame clones only, not all of them. Clone size and the V and J calls come from that table; the DNA yielded D and trimming. The table records roughly 250,000 clones, 90% of them present only once. The source of this sequence is a woman between 40 and 55 years old with acute or convalescent COVID-19. Specimen: peripheral blood. The rearrangement uses TRBV18 and TRBJ1-4; 8 bases align to TRBD1. The CDR3 loop reads CASSPGGATNEKLFF. In nucleotides, the CDR3 is TGTGCCAGCTCTCCAGGGGGCGCGACTAATGAAAAACTGTTTTTT.